These 31 T cell receptor beta chains came from one sample sequenced in a study of T cells in Graves' hyperthyroidism and ophthalmopathy. Amplification yielded TCR beta CDR3 regions, with RNA transcripts as the source. A set of HTBI primers served as the primers for a first-round RT-PCR of the TCR CDR3. TCRdb used MiXCR to reprocess the multiplex PCR reads, holding one entry per CDR3 protein. Among about 290,000 distinct CDR3 sequences listed, roughly 13% were seen once. Input material: blood. The receptors were gathered from a middle-aged woman with Graves' hyperthyroidism.

This clonotype was detected ten times or more. The chain couples TRBV5-1 to TRBJ2-1; the D gene is possibly TRBD1 (5 bases). The ends were cut back, 2 bases at V and 7 bases at J, with 13 bases in the middle. Per germline, CDR1 SGHRS and CDR2 YFSETQ. The CDR3 is made up of 14 amino acids. The CDR3 nucleotides read TGCGCCAGCAGCTTCCAGGGTGGGCCAAATGAGCAGTTCTTC. Its translation: CASSFQGGPNEQFF.

The rearrangement joins TRBV2 to TRBJ2-5; 8 bases agree with TRBD1. The V gene end was trimmed by 6 bases and the J gene end by 5 bases; junction bases not matched to a gene: 14. The CDR3 consists of 16 residues. Germline V gives CDR1 SNHLY, CDR2 FYNNEI. The CDR3: CASSPITRGPGETQYF. The CDR3 DNA is TGTGCCAGCAGCCCTATTACCAGGGGGCCGGGGGAGACCCAGTACTTC.

This clonotype was recorded many times. The chain couples TRBV18 to TRBJ2-5; D gene uncertain. Germline V CDR1 and CDR2: KGHSH, LQKENI. The CDR3 has 12 residues. Trimming stripped 8 bases from V and 5 bases from J, with 12 bases between. Here the CDR3 reads CASSPPGETQYF. CDR3 nucleotide sequence: TGTGCCAGCAGTCCCCCCGGTGAGACCCAGTACTTC. Drawing the rest from reference TRBV18 and TRBJ2-5, the complete variable domain is NAGVMQNPRHLVRRRGQEARLRCSPMKGHSHVYWYRQLPEEGLKFMVYLQKENIIDESGMPKERFSAEFPKEGPSILRIQQVVRGDSAAYFCASSPPGETQYFGPGTRLLVL.

This clonotype was observed many times. This chain joins TRBV18 and TRBJ1-1, with TRBD1 matching over 7 bases. With 6 bases clipped from V and 6 bases from J, the junction kept 4 bases outside the gene matches. The CDR3 covers 12 residues. The V gene's germline CDR1 is KGHSH and CDR2 LQKENI. Here the CDR3 DNA reads TGTGCCAGCTCGGGGGACAGTTCTGAAGCTTTCTTT. As protein: CASSGDSSEAFF.

This clonotype appeared many times. CDR3: CASSTGQGATNEKLFF. For the CDR3, the DNA is TGCGCCAGCAGCACGGGACAGGGGGCAACTAATGAAAAACTGTTTTTT. J is TRBJ1-4 and V is TRBV5-1; 11 bases fit TRBD1. This CDR3 spans 16 amino acids. V was clipped by 4 bases and J by 0 bases; unmatched bases: 2. Germline V lookup: CDR1 SGHRS, CDR2 YFSETQ.

This chain uses TRBV6-1 with TRBJ2-1, with TRBD2 identical over 7 bases. Germline assignment: CDR1 MNHNS and CDR2 SASEGT. The trim removed 7 bases at V and 6 bases at J, leaving 9 bases unmatched. The CDR3 totals 14 residues. CDR3 in amino acids: CASILDGEGNEQFF. CDR3 coding DNA: TGTGCCAGCATCCTGGATGGGGAGGGCAATGAGCAGTTCTTC.

The chain uses TRBV2 and TRBJ1-1, with a weak D call TRBD1 (6 bases). V lost 3 bases and J 0 bases, leaving 14 bases between the germline ends. Germline V gene sequence: CDR1 SNHLY, CDR2 FYNNEI. The CDR3 is 16 residues long. CDR3 nucleotide sequence: TGTGCCAGCAGTGAGCAGGGGCAGAAAATGAACACTGAAGCTTTCTTT. Translating gives CASSEQGQKMNTEAFF.

This clonotype was picked up many times. The chain carries TRBV29-1 and TRBJ2-7, with 7 bases fitting TRBD2. This CDR3 is 14 amino acids long. V shed 4 bases and J 7 bases; nucleotides not matched to a gene: 13. Germline lookup yields CDR1 SQVTM and CDR2 ANQGSEA. Here the CDR3 DNA reads TGCAGCGTTGTCGGGCGGGAGCACCTCAGGGAGCAGTACTTC. Amino acids: CSVVGREHLREQYF.

This clonotype was found many times. The rearrangement joins TRBV4-2 to TRBJ1-1; D gene unclear. The CDR3 runs to 14 residues. V was cut by 6 bases and J by 0 bases, with 11 bases left in between. From germline, CDR1 is LGHNA and CDR2 YNFKEQ. CDR3 nucleotides: TGTGCCAGCAGAGTAGGCGGCATGAACACTGAAGCTTTCTTT. Its translation is CASRVGGMNTEAFF.

This clonotype was recorded many times. This chain connects TRBV6-1 to TRBJ2-1, with 14 bases fitting TRBD2. This CDR3 is 15 amino acids long. Losses at the gene ends were 6 bases for V and 8 bases for J; bases not matched to a gene: 6. The germline CDR1 and CDR2 sequences are MNHNS and SASEGT. The CDR3 DNA reads as TGTGCCAGCAGAGACGGGACTAGCGGGAGAGATGAGCAGTTCTTC. Translating it yields CASRDGTSGRDEQFF.

This clonotype was seen many times. V gene TRBV12-3 or TRBV12-4 combines with J gene TRBJ2-2; 9 bases map to TRBD2. CDR3 size: 15 residues. V lost 6 bases and J lost 4; bases outside the gene matches: 6. The chain's CDR3 is CASRVAGAVTGELFF. For the CDR3, the DNA is TGTGCCAGCAGAGTAGCGGGAGCGGTCACCGGGGAGCTGTTTTTT.

At least ten counts were recorded for this clonotype. The chain combines TRBV7-9 with TRBJ2-3; 8 bases map to TRBD2. The V segment lost 1 base and the J segment 3 bases; nucleotides outside the gene matches: 6. Germline assignment: CDR1 SEHNR and CDR2 FQNEAQ (reference sequence). The CDR3 sequence is 16 residues long. CDR3 coding DNA: TGTGCCAGCAGCTTAGAAAGCGGGAGTTTAACAGATACGCAGTATTTT. Its translation is CASSLESGSLTDTQYF.

This clonotype has a handful of counts. V is TRBV5-8 and J is TRBJ1-5; D is unresolved. The CDR3 length is 12 residues. CDR1 SGHTS and CDR2 YDEGEE come from the germline V gene. With 0 bases removed from V and 4 bases from J, the gap between germline ends came to 2 bases. The CDR3 sequence is CASSLVNQPQHF. In DNA, the CDR3 is TGTGCCAGCAGCTTGGTTAATCAGCCCCAGCATTTT. Looking up the rest from reference TRBV5-8 and TRBJ1-5 gives the full variable domain: EAGVTQSPTHLIKTRGQQATLRCSPISGHTSVYWYQQALGLGLQFLLWYDEGEERNRGNFPPRFSGRQFPNYSSELNVNALELEDSALYLCASSLVNQPQHFGDGTRLSIL.

This clonotype was recorded many times. The chain uses TRBV28 and TRBJ1-4; D possibly corresponds to TRBD1 (5 bases). CDR1 and CDR2 (germline): MDHEN, SYDVKM. Deletions cut 2 bases from V and 15 bases from J, with 16 bases between. This CDR3 contains 13 residues. The CDR3 nucleotides are TGTGCCAGCAGTTTACCTACAGGAACTTCGGTGTTTTTT. Its translation: CASSLPTGTSVFF.

This clonotype was observed at least ten times. The chain has TRBV12-3 or TRBV12-4 and TRBJ1-1; D uncertain. Deletions cut 0 bases from V and 8 bases from J, with 7 bases between. The CDR3 length is 12 residues. CDR3 in DNA: TGTGCCAGCAGTTTAGCAGGTGGGGAAGCTTTCTTT. Its protein is CASSLAGGEAFF.

In its sample, this clonotype was seen many times. The chain couples TRBV2 to TRBJ2-5, with TRBD1 matching over 7 bases. This CDR3 is built from 14 residues. Losses at the gene ends were 6 bases for V and 4 bases for J; bases not matched to a gene: 8. Germline CDR1 reads SNHLY; CDR2 reads FYNNEI. The CDR3 DNA reads as TGTGCCAGCAGATATAGCAGGGGGATAGAGACCCAGTACTTC. This codes for CASRYSRGIETQYF.

The chain joins TRBV6-1 to TRBJ2-7; 10 bases are shared with TRBD2. Losses at the gene ends were 5 bases for V and 6 bases for J; bases not matched to a gene: 7. CDR1 is MNHNS, CDR2 SASEGT, per germline. This CDR3 has 14 amino acids. This CDR3 is CASSPRGTSAEQYF. The CDR3 nucleotides are TGTGCCAGCAGTCCCCGAGGGACTAGCGCCGAGCAGTACTTC.

This clonotype was picked up many times. The CDR3 DNA is TGTGCCACCAGCAGAGATTCAGGGGAGACCCAGTACTTC. Translation: CATSRDSGETQYF. This rearrangement joins TRBV15 to TRBJ2-5; D might be TRBD1 (5 bases). The V gene's germline CDR1 is LNHNV and CDR2 YYDKDF (reference sequence). The CDR3 runs to 13 residues. V lost 0 bases, J lost 5 bases, and 7 bases lay in between.

The table lists this clonotype with many counts. The chain recombines TRBV11-2 with TRBJ2-3; 9 bases agree with TRBD1. CDR3 length: 16 residues. Germline CDR1 reads SGHAT; CDR2 reads FQNNGV. The junction had 9 bases not matched to a gene; V was cut back by 4 bases and J by 4 bases. The CDR3 protein is CASSSYRGRGADTQYF. In nucleotides, the CDR3 is TGTGCCAGCAGCTCCTACAGGGGGCGGGGAGCAGATACGCAGTATTTT.

This chain joins TRBV7-6 and TRBJ2-7, with 8 bases fitting TRBD1. Germline lookup yields CDR1 SGHVS and CDR2 FNYEAQ. There are 14 residues in the CDR3. V shed 5 bases, J shed 5 bases, and the junction held 8 bases outside the gene matches. The CDR3 region is CASSPGQGAHEQYF. The DNA of the CDR3 is TGTGCCAGCAGCCCCGGACAGGGAGCCCACGAGCAGTACTTC.

This clonotype has ten or more counts. The CDR3 here is CASSDWDRGFYEQYF. The DNA of the CDR3 is TGTGCCAGCAGTGATTGGGACAGGGGGTTTTACGAGCAGTACTTC. The J gene is TRBJ2-7, the V gene TRBV6-1; 11 bases agree with TRBD1. CDR1 MNHNS and CDR2 SASEGT come from the germline V gene. V trimming: 3 bases; J trimming: 4 bases; junction bases outside the gene matches: 5. The CDR3 runs 15 residues.

This clonotype appeared many times. This chain uses TRBV28 with TRBJ1-5; D unclear. The CDR3 contains 12 residues. Trimming stripped 7 bases from V and 4 bases from J, with 8 bases between. Germline assignment: CDR1 MDHEN and CDR2 SYDVKM. Here the CDR3 DNA reads TGTGCCAGCACCTACGGTAATCAGCCCCAGCATTTT. Its translation: CASTYGNQPQHF.

In the case of this clonotype: This may stem from a read error, because a much larger clone lies one nucleotide away. The chain has TRBV2 and TRBJ2-7; D is uncertain. CDR3 length equals 11 residues. Germline lookup yields CDR1 SNHLY and CDR2 FYNNEI. CDR3 loop: CVSTFGYEQYF. CDR3 nucleotide sequence: TGTGTCAGTACCTTTGGGTACGAGCAGTACTTC.

This clonotype was seen many times. This sequence joins TRBV5-1 and TRBJ2-3; D assignment may be TRBD1 or TRBD2 (5 bases each). Deletions cut 5 bases from V and 4 bases from J, with 11 bases between. This CDR3 is 13 amino acids long. Germline CDR1 reads SGHRS; CDR2 reads YFSETQ. The CDR3 loop is CASSYGDADTQYF. The CDR3 DNA follows: TGCGCCAGCAGTTACGGGGACGCAGATACGCAGTATTTT.

The gene calls are TRBV19 and TRBJ2-2; no clear D. From germline, CDR1 is LNHDA and CDR2 SQIVND (reference sequence). V lost 4 bases and J 6 bases, leaving 12 bases between the germline ends. This CDR3 is built from 14 residues. The CDR3 here is CASSSPTRSGELFF. The DNA for the CDR3 is TGTGCCAGTAGTAGCCCGACTCGCTCCGGGGAGCTGTTTTTT.

About this clonotype itself: A much larger clonotype is one base distant, so this may be a read error. The chain carries TRBV5-5 and TRBJ1-4; 10 bases match TRBD1. Per the germline V gene, CDR1 is SGHKS and CDR2 is YYEKEE (reference sequence). The CDR3 runs 15 residues. The V and J ends lost 5 bases and 11 bases, in that order; junction bases with no gene match: 12. The CDR3 sequence: CASSHGDRGSDKLFF. Here the CDR3 DNA reads TGTGCCAGCAGTCATGGGGACAGGGGTTCCGACAAACTGTTTTTT. Complete variable domain (other parts from reference TRBV5-5 and TRBJ1-4): DAGVTQSPTHLIKTRGQQVTLRCSPISGHKSVSWYQQVLGQGPQFIFQYYEKEERGRGNFPDRFSARQFPNYSSELNVNALLLGDSALYLCASSHGDRGSDKLFFGSGTQLSVL.

There are many counts of this clonotype. The V call is TRBV12-3 or TRBV12-4, the J call TRBJ2-1; no clear D. The CDR3 totals 13 residues. The V end was cut by 1 base, the J end by 4 bases, with 5 bases between. CDR3 sequence (DNA): TGTGCCAGCAGTTTAGGGGGATACAATGAGCAGTTCTTC. It yields the protein CASSLGGYNEQFF.

This clonotype was detected ten times or more. V gene TRBV7-2 combines with J gene TRBJ2-1; 11 bases fit TRBD2. Germline loops: CDR1 SGHTA, CDR2 FQGNSA. The CDR3 loop spans 16 amino acids. V trimming: 4 bases; J trimming: 8 bases; junction bases outside the gene matches: 10. This CDR3 is CASSSSRLAGRHEQFF. The CDR3 DNA reads TGTGCCAGCAGCTCTTCCCGACTAGCGGGAAGGCATGAGCAGTTCTTC.

This sequence joins TRBV15 and TRBJ1-4, with 7 bases identical to TRBD1. From germline, CDR1 is LNHNV and CDR2 YYDKDF (reference sequence). V trimming: 0 bases; J trimming: 3 bases; junction bases outside the gene matches: 1. This CDR3 is 15 amino acids long. The CDR3 sequence: CATSREQGPNEKLFF. CDR3 DNA: TGTGCCACCAGCAGAGAACAGGGGCCTAATGAAAAACTGTTTTTT.

This clonotype was observed at least ten times. The chain couples TRBV7-9 to TRBJ2-3, with D possibly matching TRBD2 (5 bases). Germline V CDR1 and CDR2: SEHNR, FQNEAQ (reference sequence). The CDR3 loop spans 13 amino acids. V lost 1 base and J 3 bases, leaving 5 bases between the germline ends. CDR3 in amino acids: CASSLGTTDTQYF. The CDR3 coding sequence is TGTGCCAGCAGCTTAGGGACTACAGATACGCAGTATTTT.

This rearrangement joins TRBV27 to TRBJ2-2; 7 bases match TRBD1. V lost 2 bases to trimming and J lost 0 bases; unmatched junction nucleotides: 6. Germline CDR1 is MNHEY and CDR2 is SMNVEV (reference sequence). This CDR3 contains 17 residues. The CDR3 nucleotides are TGTGCCAGCAGTTTAGGTGTCCAGGGGGCGAACACCGGGGAGCTGTTTTTT. Translation gives CASSLGVQGANTGELFF.